This T cell receptor (beta chain) was recovered during a study of tumor and adjacent non-tumor tissue in lung cancer. Study details: The cohort had 12 adenocarcinoma, a couple of squamous cell and 1 small cell patients.

Study conclusions and caveats: Normal lung showed higher cumulative top 100 clone frequency than tumor.

Germline-derived CDR1 and CDR2 are SGHNT and YENEEA. This CDR3 contains 14 residues. The library came from three nested PCR rounds adapted from ARM-PCR protocols. Each CDR3 protein gets one entry after TCRdb re-called the multiplex PCR reads with MiXCR. The repertoire consists of around 210,000 distinct CDR3 sequences, with around 70% occurring once and the leading ten covering approximately 26%. RNA was extracted from bulk tissue without any cell sorting. Newly diagnosed lung cancer patients had thoracic surgery in China, August–late 2014, without prior chemotherapy. With regard to this clonotype: Its antigen is not identified. The germline gene is not matched at one end of the junction; a read error may be the cause.

The sample was lung tumor tissue. The TCR originated in a man in his 60s with non-small cell lung cancer. The chain combines TRBV11-3 with TRBJ2-1; D perhaps matches TRBD2 (5 bases). DNA for the CDR3: TGTGCCACCAGCTTAGTTGCATCCCCTAGCGAGCAGTTCTTC. Translation: CATSLVASPSEQFF.